A single sample gave rise to the 32 T cell receptor beta chains below, sequenced in a study of long-term antiretroviral therapy in people with HIV. At survey level, the immunoSEQ assay was run in its v3.0 version. The assay was immunoSEQ multiplex PCR, and TCRdb's table has in-frame clones only and misses some. The sample has 25,000 to 30,000 clones; about 82% are singletons. The input for sequencing was unsorted PBMCs, taken 3 years after starting antiretroviral therapy. These receptors were collected from a man in his forties with HIV.

The chain employs TRBV19 and TRBJ1-2; 12 bases are a match to TRBD1. The V and J ends lost 5 bases and 2 bases, in that order; junction bases with no gene match: 6. Germline lookup yields CDR1 LNHDA and CDR2 SQIVND (reference sequence). The CDR3 contains 16 residues. This CDR3 is CASSVAGTGGNYGYTF. CDR3 nucleotide sequence: TGTGCCAGTAGTGTCGCCGGGACAGGGGGCAACTATGGCTACACCTTC.

V gene TRBV10-3 combines with J gene TRBJ1-2; TRBD1 aligns across 7 bases. This CDR3 comprises 12 residues. Per germline, CDR1 ENHRY and CDR2 SYGVKD. J gave up 2 bases and V 11 bases, and 5 bases lay outside the gene matches. The DNA of the CDR3 is TGTGCCGGCGGACAGGAGAACTATGGCTACACCTTC. Encoded protein: CAGGQENYGYTF.

The gene calls are TRBV5-4 and TRBJ1-1; D unresolved. The germline gives CDR1 SGHNT, CDR2 YYREEE (reference sequence). The CDR3 is made up of 13 amino acids. The V and J ends lost 3 bases and 3 bases respectively, with 9 bases between them. The CDR3 nucleotides read TGTGCCAGCAGCTCGACAAGCTACACTGAAGCTTTCTTT. Encoded protein: CASSSTSYTEAFF.

V usage is TRBV19 and J usage is TRBJ2-2, with 8 nucleotides matching TRBD1. This CDR3 is built from 13 residues. After removal of 10 bases from V and 4 bases from J, the junction contained 5 bases not matched to a gene. Germline values: CDR1 LNHDA, CDR2 SQIVND (reference sequence). The CDR3 region is CATRQGTTGELFF. CDR3 sequence (DNA): TGTGCCACCAGACAGGGGACCACCGGGGAGCTGTTTTTT. The entire variable domain, with the rest obtained from reference TRBV19 and TRBJ2-2, is as follows: DGGITQSPKYLFRKEGQNVTLSCEQNLNHDAMYWYRQDPGQGLRLIYYSQIVNDFQKGDIAEGYSVSREKKESFPLTVTSAQKNPTAFYLCATRQGTTGELFFGEGSRLTVL.

The chain carries TRBV30 and TRBJ1-2, with D possibly matching TRBD1 (5 bases). This CDR3 has 14 residues. From germline, CDR1 is GTSNPN and CDR2 SVGIG (reference sequence). Deletions cut 0 bases from V and 5 bases from J, with 13 bases between. Here the CDR3 DNA reads TGTGCCTGGAGTGTTCCGAACAGGCCTTATGGCTACACCTTC. This translates into CAWSVPNRPYGYTF.

The rearrangement joins TRBV5-1 to TRBJ2-2, with 7 bases lining up with TRBD1. Germline V gene lookup returns CDR1 SGHRS and CDR2 YFSETQ. The CDR3 runs 16 residues. Trimming cost V 2 bases and J 6 bases; bases outside gene matches: 10. Here the CDR3 reads CASSFENRGISGELFF. The CDR3 region has the DNA TGCGCCAGCAGCTTTGAAAACAGGGGCATATCCGGGGAGCTGTTTTTT.

J is TRBJ2-1 and V is TRBV6-1; 7 bases match TRBD1. CDR1 and CDR2 from the germline V gene are MNHNS and SASEGT. This CDR3 region has 12 residues. In DNA, the CDR3 is TGTGGAGCTAGGGGGCTTGGAGTTGAGCAGTTCTTC. Translating gives CGARGLGVEQFF.

The chain uses TRBV7-9 and TRBJ2-7, with a weak D call TRBD2 (5 bases). Trimming took off 8 bases at V and 2 bases at J, with 19 bases between the two ends. The germline CDR1 and CDR2 sequences are SEHNR and FQNEAQ (reference sequence). This CDR3 region has 15 residues. CDR3 nucleotides: TGTGCCAGCGCCGAATCACGAAGCGGAGCCTACGAGCAGTACTTC. This sequence encodes CASAESRSGAYEQYF.

The V and J genes are TRBV4-1 and TRBJ2-7; tentative D call: TRBD2 (6 bases). This CDR3 spans 16 amino acids. Germline-derived CDR1 and CDR2 are MGHRA and YSYEKL. The V end lost 3 bases, the J end lost 2 bases, and 17 bases lay between the germline ends. CDR3 amino acids: CASSHGEVLDAYEQYF. The CDR3 nucleotides are TGCGCCAGCAGCCATGGGGAGGTTCTTGACGCCTACGAGCAGTACTTC.

The chain couples TRBV5-1 to TRBJ2-5, with D perhaps matching TRBD1 (5 bases). The closer fit of TRBJ2-7 to the DNA end suggests the J call may be wrong. The V gene's germline CDR1 is SGHRS and CDR2 YFSETQ. The CDR3 loop spans 12 amino acids. CDR3 DNA sequence: TGCGCCAGCAGTGCGCCAGGGAACGAGCAGTACTTC. As protein: CASSAPGNEQYF.

The chain employs TRBV5-6 and TRBJ2-5; TRBD2 matches 8 bases. The CDR3 is made up of 15 amino acids. From germline, CDR1 is SGHDT and CDR2 YYEEEE. V trimming: 3 bases; J trimming: 4 bases; junction bases outside the gene matches: 8. This CDR3 reads CASSSTGGAIETQYF. CDR3 nucleotides: TGTGCCAGCAGCTCCACCGGGGGGGCTATAGAGACCCAGTACTTC.

V usage is TRBV4-2 and J usage is TRBJ2-1, with D unclear. The CDR3 spans 16 residues. V was trimmed by 3 bases and J by 0 bases, leaving 12 bases between them. CDR1 LGHNA and CDR2 YNFKEQ come from the germline V gene. In DNA form, the CDR3 reads TGTGCCAGCAGCCAGGAACATACCAGCTCCTACAATGAGCAGTTCTTC. This sequence encodes CASSQEHTSSYNEQFF.

The genes are TRBV2 and TRBJ1-2, with 8 nucleotides matching TRBD1. The CDR3 consists of 13 residues. V gave up 6 bases and J gave up 3 bases; unmatched junction bases: 3. The germline V gene has CDR1 SNHLY and CDR2 FYNNEI. CDR3 sequence: CASRGQVDYGYTF. The DNA for the CDR3 is TGTGCCAGCAGGGGACAGGTTGACTATGGCTACACCTTC.

The chain employs TRBV30 and TRBJ1-1; D perhaps matches TRBD1 (6 bases). V gave up 5 bases and J gave up 0 bases, with 10 bases separating them. The CDR3 is 13 residues long. Looked up from germline, CDR1 is GTSNPN and CDR2 is SVGIG (reference sequence). The CDR3 DNA follows: TGTGCCTGGGTAGGACAGATGAACACTGAAGCTTTCTTT. Encoded protein: CAWVGQMNTEAFF.

The chain links TRBV27 to TRBJ2-5; D is unclear. This CDR3 is built from 13 residues. Germline V gene data show CDR1 as MNHEY and CDR2 as SMNVEV (reference sequence). Trimming took off 1 base at V and 4 bases at J, with 7 bases between the two ends. CDR3 loop: CASSLFFGETQYF. The CDR3 DNA reads as TGTGCCAGCAGTTTATTTTTCGGAGAGACCCAGTACTTC.

The rearrangement links TRBV7-2 to TRBJ1-6, with D possibly TRBD1 on 6 matching bases. V was shortened by 5 bases and J by 9 bases, with 20 bases between the two germline ends. Germline CDR1 SGHTA, CDR2 FQGNSA. The CDR3 loop spans 16 amino acids. The CDR3, as DNA: TGTGCCAGCAGCCCCCTCACCACAGGGAGTTTTTCACCCCTCCACTTT. Amino acid sequence: CASSPLTTGSFSPLHF.

The rearrangement uses TRBV11-3 and TRBJ2-3, with D uncertain. The CDR3 covers 14 residues. Germline V CDR1 and CDR2: SGHNT, YENEEA. V dropped 0 bases and J dropped 4 bases, with 8 bases sitting between them. The CDR3 loop is CASSLDMVSDTQYF. CDR3 coding DNA: TGTGCCAGCAGCTTAGATATGGTATCAGATACGCAGTATTTT.

This clone was picked up a small number of times. This chain uses TRBV19 with TRBJ2-7; 10 bases map to TRBD1. This CDR3 spans 14 amino acids. CDR1 and CDR2 from the germline V gene are LNHDA and SQIVND (reference sequence). Germline trimming cut 6 bases from V and 5 bases from J; bases unmatched to any gene: 7. In DNA, the CDR3 is TGTGCCAGTAGGGGGACAGGGGACGTTGACGAGCAGTACTTC. This translates into CASRGTGDVDEQYF. The variable domain in full, completed from reference TRBV19 and TRBJ2-7, reads DGGITQSPKYLFRKEGQNVTLSCEQNLNHDAMYWYRQDPGQGLRLIYYSQIVNDFQKGDIAEGYSVSREKKESFPLTVTSAQKNPTAFYLCASRGTGDVDEQYFGPGTRLTVT.

This clone came up a few times. This sequence joins TRBV4-3 and TRBJ1-1, with D unclear. Germline CDR1 and CDR2: LGHNA and YSLEER. V lost 3 bases, J lost 6 bases, and 8 bases lay in between. CDR3 size: 12 residues. The CDR3 reads CASSHRRSEAFF. CDR3 DNA: TGCGCCAGCAGCCATAGACGGTCTGAAGCTTTCTTT.

This rearrangement joins TRBV7-3 to TRBJ1-3, with D unresolved. CDR1 SGHTA and CDR2 FQGTGA come from the germline V gene. The CDR3 length is 10 residues. Trimming took off 10 bases at V and 8 bases at J, with 9 bases between the two ends. This CDR3 reads CANLSDTIYF. The CDR3 region has the DNA TGTGCCAACCTTAGTGACACCATATATTTT. Variable domain in full (rest from reference TRBV7-3 and TRBJ1-3): GAGVSQTPSNKVTEKGKYVELRCDPISGHTALYWYRQSLGQGPEFLIYFQGTGAADDSGLPNDRFFAVRPEGSVSTLKIQRTERGDSAVYLCANLSDTIYFGEGSWLTVV.

This chain connects TRBV29-1 to TRBJ1-1, with 7 positions matching TRBD1. This CDR3 is built from 11 residues. Germline V lookup: CDR1 SQVTM, CDR2 ANQGSEA. Losses at the gene ends were 8 bases for V and 8 bases for J; bases not matched to a gene: 8. CDR3 DNA: TGCAGCTCCAGGACAGGCGAAGAAGCTTTCTTT. Translating gives CSSRTGEEAFF.

The chain uses TRBV2 and TRBJ1-4, with D hard to call. Germline lookup yields CDR1 SNHLY and CDR2 FYNNEI. This CDR3 contains 13 residues. V lost 7 bases, J lost 5 bases, and 11 bases lay in between. The CDR3 nucleotides are TGTGCCAGCATCGTCCGATCGAATGAAAAACTGTTTTTT. This codes for CASIVRSNEKLFF.

The chain has TRBV19 and TRBJ2-1, with 13 bases identical to TRBD2. CDR3 length equals 17 residues. After removal of 5 bases from V and 4 bases from J, the junction contained 8 bases not matched to a gene. Per germline, CDR1 LNHDA and CDR2 SQIVND (reference sequence). CDR3 in amino acids: CASSLLPGLAGYNEQFF. DNA for the CDR3: TGTGCCAGTAGTCTCCTCCCGGGACTAGCGGGATACAATGAGCAGTTCTTC.

This chain uses TRBV4-2 with TRBJ2-3; 11 nucleotides agree with TRBD1. This CDR3 is 17 amino acids long. Trimming cost V 4 bases and J 3 bases; bases outside gene matches: 9. Per germline, CDR1 LGHNA and CDR2 YNFKEQ. The CDR3 coding sequence is TGTGCCAGCAGCCCGGAACGGGACAGGGGGGGGACAGATACGCAGTATTTT. This gives the protein CASSPERDRGGTDTQYF.

The CDR3 protein is CASRTAGGGYNSPLHF. Here the CDR3 DNA reads TGTGCCAGCAGGACCGCGGGCGGGGGGTATAATTCACCCCTCCACTTT. The V call is TRBV2, the J call TRBJ1-6; possibly TRBD1 for D (5 bases). In germline, CDR1 is SNHLY, CDR2 FYNNEI. The CDR3 has 16 residues. V lost 6 bases to trimming and J lost 4 bases, with 16 bases between them.

V and J are TRBV10-2 and TRBJ2-7; D remains ambiguous. Per germline, CDR1 WSHSY and CDR2 SAAADI. This CDR3 spans 12 amino acids. Trimming shortened V by 8 bases and J by 2 bases, and 10 bases separated the two germline ends. The CDR3 loop is CASLLGTYEQYF. The CDR3, as DNA: TGCGCCAGCCTTCTAGGAACCTACGAGCAGTACTTC.

V gene TRBV9 combines with J gene TRBJ2-5, with D tentatively TRBD1 or TRBD2 (6 bases each). This CDR3 is 15 amino acids long. Between the trimmed V and J ends, which lost 2 bases and 1 base, there was a span of 12 bases. Per germline, CDR1 SGDLS and CDR2 YYNGEE. The CDR3 loop is CASSVTGAVQETQYF. CDR3 nucleotides: TGTGCCAGCAGCGTCACGGGGGCCGTCCAAGAGACCCAGTACTTC.

The chain joins TRBV6-1 to TRBJ1-5, with unresolved D. Germline V gene lookup returns CDR1 MNHNS and CDR2 SASEGT. There are 18 residues in the CDR3. The V end was cut by 2 bases, the J end by 2 bases, with 19 bases between. CDR3 sequence: CASSETIGYSDRNQPQHF. In DNA, the CDR3 is TGTGCCAGCAGTGAAACAATTGGGTATTCGGACCGCAATCAGCCCCAGCATTTT.

The chain recombines TRBV2 with TRBJ2-2, with a weak D call TRBD1 (6 bases). Deletions cut 5 bases from V and 2 bases from J, with 12 bases between. CDR3 length equals 15 residues. The germline CDR1 and CDR2 sequences are SNHLY and FYNNEI. The CDR3 nucleotides are TGTGCCAGCAGTCCCCCGGGACAAAACACCGGGGAGCTGTTTTTT. Residues: CASSPPGQNTGELFF.

The chain has TRBV5-1 and TRBJ2-5; maybe TRBD1 (6 bases). The CDR3 spans 17 residues. V lost 2 bases and J 5 bases, leaving 22 bases between the germline ends. Germline lookup yields CDR1 SGHRS and CDR2 YFSETQ. In DNA form, the CDR3 reads TGCGCCAGCAGCTTCGACAACCCGGGCCAAAGGGGGGAGACCCAGTACTTC. Amino acid sequence: CASSFDNPGQRGETQYF.

V usage is TRBV5-1 and J usage is TRBJ2-3; 7 positions match TRBD1. After removal of 0 bases from V and 4 bases from J, the junction contained 8 bases not matched to a gene. The CDR3 runs to 16 residues. Germline CDR1 and CDR2: SGHRS and YFSETQ. As DNA, the CDR3 is TGCGCCAGCAGCTTGGAGGGGGACAGATCGGCAGATACGCAGTATTTT. Protein product: CASSLEGDRSADTQYF.

This clone occurred a few times. This chain connects TRBV5-4 to TRBJ2-7; D not certain. This CDR3 has 14 residues. CDR1 and CDR2 from the germline V gene are SGHNT and YYREEE (reference sequence). Trimming left V 1 base short and J 3 bases short, with 11 bases between. The CDR3 nucleotides are TGTGCCAGCAGCTTGCTTCCAATTGGCTACGAGCAGTACTTC. Its translation is CASSLLPIGYEQYF.